What follows are 22 T cell receptor beta chains derived from one specimen sequenced in a study of cytomegalovirus exposure and HLA in healthy donors (dated by TCRdb to 2016 to 2017). Library preparation employed the immunoSEQ multiplex PCR assay. For the multiplex PCR, a mixture combining 60 forward primers for TCR Vbeta segments and 13 reverse primers for TCR Jbeta segments was used. In TCRdb, the immuneACCESS table is reduced to in-frame sequences with V and J assigned. These tables do not hold every clone; where another copy was compared, an unresolved V gene accounts for under half, and the others remain unexplained. The table for this sample records around 210,000 clones. Of the sample, about 1.1% is held by the ten largest clones. What was sequenced was PBMCs. The origin of the receptors is a girl aged 2-10 years in good health and CMV-seropositive.

This chain links TRBV6-1 with TRBJ2-1, with D hard to call. Looked up from germline, CDR1 is MNHNS and CDR2 is SASEGT. CDR3 length: 13 residues. V was pared by 2 bases and J by 7 bases, with 9 bases between. The CDR3, as DNA: TGTGCCAGCAGTGAATTGCCTAAAAATGAGCAGTTCTTC. Protein product: CASSELPKNEQFF.

The chain uses TRBV28 and TRBJ2-2; TRBD2 might be the D (5 bases). V lost 3 bases and J lost 1, with 12 bases in between. CDR3 length: 16 residues. CDR1 is MDHEN, CDR2 SYDVKM, per germline. Here the CDR3 reads CASSLVGEGNTGELFF. In DNA, the CDR3 is TGTGCCAGCAGTTTGGTGGGAGAAGGGAACACCGGGGAGCTGTTTTTT.

The genes are TRBV5-1 and TRBJ2-7; 7 nucleotides match TRBD1. The CDR3 length is 14 residues. In germline, CDR1 is SGHRS, CDR2 YFSETQ. With V trimmed by 3 bases and J by 4 bases, 7 bases remained unmatched. Written as DNA, the CDR3 is TGCGCCAGCAGCTCAGGGCACAGGGGTTACGAGCAGTACTTC. Translation gives CASSSGHRGYEQYF.

The chain uses TRBV13 and TRBJ2-7, with TRBD1 as a possible D gene (6 bases). The germline V gene encodes CDR1 PRHDT and CDR2 FYEKMQ (reference sequence). This CDR3 comprises 15 residues. Trimming took off 1 base at V and 0 bases at J, with 10 bases between the two ends. The CDR3 DNA reads as TGTGCCAGCAGCTTAGCGCAGGGGCTCTCCTACGAGCAGTACTTC. Its protein product is CASSLAQGLSYEQYF.

The chain combines TRBV5-8 with TRBJ1-5, with D perhaps matching TRBD1 (6 bases). From germline, CDR1 is SGHTS and CDR2 YDEGEE. The CDR3 is 15 amino acids. The V end was cut by 1 base, the J end by 5 bases, with 13 bases between. The CDR3 region has the DNA TGTGCCAGCAGCTTGCGCGGGGGCGGTTATCAGCCCCAGCATTTT. Its protein product is CASSLRGGGYQPQHF. The complete variable domain, with remaining parts taken from reference TRBV5-8 and TRBJ1-5, reads EAGVTQSPTHLIKTRGQQATLRCSPISGHTSVYWYQQALGLGLQFLLWYDEGEERNRGNFPPRFSGRQFPNYSSELNVNALELEDSALYLCASSLRGGGYQPQHFGDGTRLSIL.

V and J are TRBV7-6 and TRBJ2-2, with 8 bases aligning to TRBD2. The trim removed 5 bases at V and 3 bases at J, leaving 5 bases unmatched. Germline CDR1 SGHVS, CDR2 FNYEAQ. CDR3 size: 15 residues. The CDR3 region is CASSQISGDTGELFF. As DNA, the CDR3 is TGTGCCAGCAGCCAAATTAGCGGGGACACCGGGGAGCTGTTTTTT.

In DNA form, the CDR3 reads TGTGCCAGTAGTAACGGGGGAGTGGGGAGCTCCTACAATGAGCAGTTCTTC. It is translated as CASSNGGVGSSYNEQFF. This chain connects TRBV19 to TRBJ2-1; a weak D match, TRBD2 (6 bases). Germline V lookup: CDR1 LNHDA, CDR2 SQIVND (reference sequence). CDR3 size: 17 residues. The germline V and J ends were trimmed by 4 bases and 0 bases, with 16 bases remaining between them.

This sequence joins TRBV27 and TRBJ2-6, with 10 bases lining up with TRBD1. The ends lost 2 bases at V and 2 bases at J; junction bases unmatched: 12. The CDR3 contains 20 residues. The V gene's germline CDR1 is MNHEY and CDR2 SMNVEV (reference sequence). Here the CDR3 DNA reads TGTGCCAGCAGTTTAAGGGTCAGGGGGACAGGGGTCCCTGGGGCCAACGTCCTGACTTTC. Translation: CASSLRVRGTGVPGANVLTF.

The CDR3 here is CASSLSRGGSYQPQHF. CDR3 nucleotide sequence: TGTGCCAGCAGTTTATCGCGGGGTGGCAGCTATCAGCCCCAGCATTTT. The chain couples TRBV27 to TRBJ1-5, with unresolved D. The CDR3 extends over 16 amino acids. Germline assignment: CDR1 MNHEY and CDR2 SMNVEV (reference sequence). V was cut by 0 bases and J by 5 bases, with 14 bases left in between.

This chain links TRBV18 with TRBJ2-7; D ambiguous. This CDR3 contains 13 residues. Trimming left V 0 bases short and J 3 bases short, with 6 bases between. Germline lookup yields CDR1 KGHSH and CDR2 LQKENI. CDR3 sequence reads: CASSPPQDYEQYF. The DNA of the CDR3 is TGTGCCAGCTCACCACCCCAGGACTACGAGCAGTACTTC. Supplemented by reference TRBV18 and TRBJ2-7, the full variable domain reads NAGVMQNPRHLVRRRGQEARLRCSPMKGHSHVYWYRQLPEEGLKFMVYLQKENIIDESGMPKERFSAEFPKEGPSILRIQQVVRGDSAAYFCASSPPQDYEQYFGPGTRLTVT.

The rearrangement links TRBV5-4 to TRBJ1-1; D is unclear. CDR1 SGHNT and CDR2 YYREEE come from the germline V gene (reference sequence). V was pared by 4 bases and J by 3 bases, with 7 bases between. This CDR3 comprises 12 residues. As DNA, the CDR3 is TGTGCCAGCAGCCCCTCGGACACTGAAGCTTTCTTT. Its translation is CASSPSDTEAFF.

The CDR3 DNA sequence: TGTGCCAGCAGCCAATTCGAGCATCCTTCTTCACCCCTCCACTTT. It yields the protein CASSQFEHPSSPLHF. The V call is TRBV4-2, the J call TRBJ1-6; D remains ambiguous. The V end was cut by 2 bases, the J end by 9 bases, with 14 bases between. The CDR3 is 15 amino acids. Germline CDR1 reads LGHNA; CDR2 reads YNFKEQ.

This chain links TRBV27 with TRBJ1-2; possibly TRBD1 for D (6 bases). The CDR3 is 15 residues long. The V end lost 0 bases, the J end lost 4 bases, and 12 bases lay between the germline ends. The germline CDR1 and CDR2 sequences are MNHEY and SMNVEV (reference sequence). The CDR3 loop is CASSLSTTGFYGYTF. DNA for the CDR3: TGTGCCAGCAGTTTATCGACGACAGGCTTCTATGGCTACACCTTC.

This sequence joins TRBV16 and TRBJ2-2; 13 positions agree with TRBD2. The CDR3 consists of 18 residues. Germline-derived CDR1 and CDR2 are KGHSY and FQNENV. V lost 0 bases, J lost 5 bases, and 6 bases stayed unmatched. CDR3 sequence (DNA): TGTGCCAGCAGCCAATCGGTGGGACTAGCGGGAAGGACCGGGGAGCTGTTTTTT. As protein: CASSQSVGLAGRTGELFF.

V and J are TRBV7-9 and TRBJ2-7, with 8 bases identical to TRBD1. There are 14 residues in the CDR3. Germline CDR1 and CDR2: SEHNR and FQNEAQ (reference sequence). The trim removed 3 bases at V and 6 bases at J, leaving 7 bases unmatched. CDR3: CASSFGTGSGEQYF. The CDR3 DNA reads TGTGCCAGCAGCTTTGGGACAGGTAGTGGCGAGCAGTACTTC.

The V and J genes are TRBV7-2 and TRBJ2-1; D not certain. Germline V gives CDR1 SGHTA, CDR2 FQGNSA. V dropped 5 bases and J dropped 7 bases, with 9 bases sitting between them. The CDR3 is 12 residues long. The CDR3 sequence is CASSQERNEQFF. In DNA, the CDR3 is TGTGCCAGCAGCCAAGAACGGAATGAGCAGTTCTTC.

The chain employs TRBV19 and TRBJ2-2, with 8 bases fitting TRBD2. The germline V gene encodes CDR1 LNHDA and CDR2 SQIVND (reference sequence). V trimming: 4 bases; J trimming: 6 bases; junction bases outside the gene matches: 7. The CDR3 length is 15 residues. The CDR3: CASSTLAGSAGELFF. Written as DNA, the CDR3 is TGTGCCAGTAGTACGTTAGCGGGGTCCGCCGGGGAGCTGTTTTTT.

The chain links TRBV6-6 to TRBJ2-1; 11 nucleotides align to TRBD2. The CDR3 extends over 15 amino acids. Germline trimming cut 6 bases from V and 5 bases from J; bases unmatched to any gene: 6. Germline V CDR1 and CDR2: MNHNY, SVGAGI (reference sequence). CDR3 amino acids: CASRTGTSGNNEQFF. For the CDR3, the DNA is TGTGCCAGCAGGACGGGGACTAGCGGAAACAATGAGCAGTTCTTC.

This rearrangement joins TRBV5-5 to TRBJ1-1; TRBD1 might be the D (6 bases). Trimming took off 3 bases at V and 0 bases at J, with 12 bases between the two ends. CDR1 is SGHKS, CDR2 YYEKEE, per germline (reference sequence). CDR3 length: 15 residues. The CDR3: CASSWSGHLNTEAFF. The CDR3 nucleotides are TGTGCCAGCAGCTGGTCGGGACACCTGAACACTGAAGCTTTCTTT.

The chain links TRBV6-1 to TRBJ1-5; D is possibly TRBD1 (6 bases). Germline V gene data show CDR1 as MNHNS and CDR2 as SASEGT. Trimming left V 4 bases short and J 2 bases short, with 15 bases between. The CDR3 has 16 amino acids. The CDR3, as DNA: TGTGCCAGCAGTGTGTGGCAGGGGAGAGGCAATCAGCCCCAGCATTTT. Encoded protein: CASSVWQGRGNQPQHF.

The chain joins TRBV28 to TRBJ2-7; TRBD2 matches 9 bases. This CDR3 contains 17 residues. The germline CDR1 and CDR2 sequences are MDHEN and SYDVKM. The junction had 11 bases not matched to a gene; V was cut back by 5 bases and J by 0 bases. The CDR3 nucleotides are TGTGCCAGCAGTCAGACCCTCCTAGCGGGATCCTCCTACGAGCAGTACTTC. Protein product: CASSQTLLAGSSYEQYF.

This chain connects TRBV5-8 to TRBJ2-3; no reliable D call. The CDR3 consists of 17 residues. CDR1 SGHTS and CDR2 YDEGEE come from the germline V gene. Trimming pared 1 base from V and 1 base from J, leaving 16 bases between. CDR3 sequence (DNA): TGTGCCAGCAGCTTGACGCCGATACGAGTCGGCACAGATACGCAGTATTTT. As protein: CASSLTPIRVGTDTQYF.